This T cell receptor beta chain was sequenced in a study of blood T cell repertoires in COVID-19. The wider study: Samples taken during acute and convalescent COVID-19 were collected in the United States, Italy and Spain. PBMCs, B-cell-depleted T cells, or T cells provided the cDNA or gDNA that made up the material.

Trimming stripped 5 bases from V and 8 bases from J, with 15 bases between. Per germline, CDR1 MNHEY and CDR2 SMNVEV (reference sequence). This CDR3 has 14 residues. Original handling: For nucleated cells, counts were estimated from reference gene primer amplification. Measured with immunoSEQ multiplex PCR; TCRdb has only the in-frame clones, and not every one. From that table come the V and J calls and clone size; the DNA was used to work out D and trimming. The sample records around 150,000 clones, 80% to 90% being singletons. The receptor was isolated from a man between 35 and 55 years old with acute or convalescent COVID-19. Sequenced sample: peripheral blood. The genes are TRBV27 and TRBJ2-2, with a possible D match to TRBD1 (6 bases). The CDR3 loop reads CASSPTGPTGELFF. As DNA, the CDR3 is TGTGCCAGCAGTCCAACAGGGCCCACAGGGGAGCTGTTTTTT.